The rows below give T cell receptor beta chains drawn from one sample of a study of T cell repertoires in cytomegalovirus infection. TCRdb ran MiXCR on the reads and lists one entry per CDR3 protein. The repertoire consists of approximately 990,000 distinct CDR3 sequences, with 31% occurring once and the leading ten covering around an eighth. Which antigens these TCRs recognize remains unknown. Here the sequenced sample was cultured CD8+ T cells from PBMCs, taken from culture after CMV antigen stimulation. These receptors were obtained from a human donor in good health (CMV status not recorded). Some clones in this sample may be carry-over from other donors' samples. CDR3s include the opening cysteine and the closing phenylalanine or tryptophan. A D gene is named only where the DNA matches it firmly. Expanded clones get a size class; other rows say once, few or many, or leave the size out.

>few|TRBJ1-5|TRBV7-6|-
CASSLPSSGPDSNQPQHF
TGTGCCAGCAGCTTACCGTCGTCGGGGCCGGATAGCAATCAGCCCCAGCATTTT
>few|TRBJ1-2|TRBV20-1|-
CSARDSYGYTF
TGCAGTGCTAGAGACAGCTATGGCTACACCTTC
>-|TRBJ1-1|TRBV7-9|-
CASSLARGSLNTEAFF
TGTGCCAGCAGCTTAGCTAGGGGATCATTAAACACTGAAGCTTTCTTT
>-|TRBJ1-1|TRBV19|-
CASLGRDRSSTEAFF
TGTGCCAGTCTTGGACGGGATCGGTCGAGCACTGAAGCTTTCTTT
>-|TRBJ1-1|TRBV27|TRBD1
CASSKGQRNTEAFF
TGTGCCAGCAGTAAGGGACAGCGGAACACTGAAGCTTTCTTT
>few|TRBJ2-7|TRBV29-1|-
CSVEDQGSYEQYF
TGCAGCGTTGAAGATCAGGGGTCCTACGAGCAGTACTTC
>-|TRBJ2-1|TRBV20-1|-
CSAIILGEYNEQFF
TGCAGTGCTATCATCCTTGGAGAGTACAATGAGCAGTTCTTC
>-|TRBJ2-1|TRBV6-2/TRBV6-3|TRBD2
CASTTTSGGYNEQFF
TGTGCCAGCACCACGACTAGCGGGGGGTACAATGAGCAGTTCTTC
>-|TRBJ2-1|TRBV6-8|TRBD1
CASSLTGVDEQFF
TGTGCCAGCAGTTTGACAGGGGTTGATGAGCAGTTCTTC
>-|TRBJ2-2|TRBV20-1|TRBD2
CSALPTSRKNTGELFF
TGCAGTGCCCTCCCGACTAGCAGAAAAAACACCGGGGAGCTGTTTTTT
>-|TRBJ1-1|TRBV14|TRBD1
CASSRPGTGGVWEAFF
TGTGCCAGCAGCCGCCCCGGGACAGGGGGTGTTTGGGAAGCTTTCTTT
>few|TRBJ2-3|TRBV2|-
CASIGRADTQYF
TGTGCCAGCATCGGCAGGGCAGATACGCAGTATTTT
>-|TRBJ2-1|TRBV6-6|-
CASSWTAEYNEQFF
TGTGCCAGCAGTTGGACAGCCGAGTACAATGAGCAGTTCTTC
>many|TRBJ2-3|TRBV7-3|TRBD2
CASSGGTTSTDTQYF
TGTGCCAGCAGCGGCGGGACTACCAGCACAGATACGCAGTATTTT
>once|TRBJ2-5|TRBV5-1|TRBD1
CASSDRGLIETQYF
TGCGCCAGCAGCGACAGGGGGCTGATTGAGACCCAGTACTTC
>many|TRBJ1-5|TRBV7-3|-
CASSSSPNQPQHF
TGTGCCAGCAGCTCCAGTCCTAATCAGCCCCAGCATTTT
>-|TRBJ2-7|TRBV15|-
CATSRAGESYEQYF
TGTGCCACCAGCAGAGCTGGGGAGTCCTACGAGCAGTACTTC
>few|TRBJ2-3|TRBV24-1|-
CATSDRQGSTDTQYF
TGTGCCACCAGTGATCGTCAGGGGAGTACAGATACGCAGTATTTT
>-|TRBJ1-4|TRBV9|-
CASSVDFRGTEKLFF
TGTGCCAGCAGCGTAGACTTCAGGGGTACCGAAAAACTGTTTTTT
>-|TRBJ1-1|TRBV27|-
CASLKSLGTEAFF
TGTGCCAGCTTAAAATCCCTGGGCACTGAAGCTTTCTTT
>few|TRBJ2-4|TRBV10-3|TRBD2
CAISEGGVAKNIQYF
TGTGCCATCAGTGAGGGGGGGGTGGCCAAAAACATTCAGTACTTC
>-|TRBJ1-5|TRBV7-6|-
CASSLEAGSQHF
TGTGCCAGCAGCTTAGAGGCAGGGTCCCAGCATTTT
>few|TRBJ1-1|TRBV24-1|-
CATSEPGPKGAEAFF
TGTGCCACCAGTGAACCCGGCCCGAAGGGGGCTGAAGCTTTCTTT
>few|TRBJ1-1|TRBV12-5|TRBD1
CASGLDRGTEAFF
TGTGCTAGTGGTTTGGACAGGGGCACTGAAGCTTTCTTT
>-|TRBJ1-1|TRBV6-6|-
CASCYRAEGEAFF
TGTGCCAGCTGTTACAGGGCCGAAGGAGAGGCTTTCTTT
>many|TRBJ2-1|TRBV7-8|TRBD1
CASTLGFGGQGAIYNEQFF
TGTGCCAGCACCTTAGGGTTCGGAGGACAGGGGGCGATTTACAATGAGCAGTTCTTC
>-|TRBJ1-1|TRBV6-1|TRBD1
CASSEDRGRKTEAFF
TGTGCCAGCAGTGAGGACAGGGGGCGGAAAACTGAAGCTTTCTTT
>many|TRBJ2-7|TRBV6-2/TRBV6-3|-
CASSYGTFTYEQYF
TGTGCCAGCAGTTACGGGACCTTCACCTACGAGCAGTACTTC
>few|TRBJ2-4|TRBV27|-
CASSFTENIQYF
TGTGCCAGCAGTTTTACGGAAAACATTCAGTACTTC
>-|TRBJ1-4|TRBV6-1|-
CASGVGVGPGEKLFF
TGTGCCAGCGGGGTAGGGGTGGGGCCCGGGGAAAAACTGTTTTTT
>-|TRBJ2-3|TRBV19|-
CASSILPGNTDTQYF
TGTGCCAGTAGTATACTCCCAGGCAACACAGATACGCAGTATTTT
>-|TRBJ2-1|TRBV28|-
CASSFGFRNEQFF
TGTGCCAGCAGTTTCGGGTTTCGGAATGAGCAGTTCTTC
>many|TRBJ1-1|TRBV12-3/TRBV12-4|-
CASSLAAGNTEAFF
TGTGCCAGCAGTTTAGCGGCGGGGAACACTGAAGCTTTCTTT
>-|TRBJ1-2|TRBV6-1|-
CASSPTPPGQRDYGYTF
TGTGCCAGCAGTCCTACCCCCCCGGGACAAAGAGACTATGGCTACACCTTC
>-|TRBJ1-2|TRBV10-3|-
CAITTTGGANYGYTF
TGTGCCATCACCACAACGGGGGGAGCTAACTATGGCTACACCTTC
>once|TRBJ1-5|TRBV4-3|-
CASSQDRLGPGQPQHF
TGCGCCAGCAGCCAAGATCGATTAGGCCCCGGGCAGCCCCAGCATTTT
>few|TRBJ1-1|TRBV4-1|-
CASSQGEGGTEAFF
TGCGCCAGCAGCCAGGGGGAGGGGGGCACTGAAGCTTTCTTT
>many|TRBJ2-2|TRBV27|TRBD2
CASSFFGTSGGLELFF
TGTGCCAGCAGTTTTTTCGGGACTAGCGGGGGCCTAGAGCTGTTTTTT
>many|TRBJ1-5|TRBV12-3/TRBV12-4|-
CASSIRYSNQPQHF
TGTGCCAGCAGTATTCGGTACAGCAATCAGCCCCAGCATTTT
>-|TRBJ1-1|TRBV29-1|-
CSGQGGSLNTEAFF
TGCAGCGGTCAAGGGGGAAGTTTGAACACTGAAGCTTTCTTT
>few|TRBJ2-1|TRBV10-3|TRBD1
CAISAGTGASEQFF
TGTGCCATCAGTGCCGGGACAGGGGCGAGTGAGCAGTTCTTC
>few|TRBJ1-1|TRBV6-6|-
CASSYSSTNTEAFF
TGTGCCAGCAGTTACTCCTCGACTAACACTGAAGCTTTCTTT
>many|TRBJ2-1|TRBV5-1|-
CASRQGYNEQFF
TGTGCCAGCAGACAAGGATACAATGAGCAGTTCTTC
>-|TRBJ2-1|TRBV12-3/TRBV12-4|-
CASTEGHNEQFF
TGTGCCAGCACAGAAGGTCACAATGAGCAGTTCTTC
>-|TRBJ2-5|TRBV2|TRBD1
CASSETVWGGTAQETQYF
TGTGCCAGCAGTGAAACGGTTTGGGGTGGGACAGCACAAGAGACCCAGTACTTC
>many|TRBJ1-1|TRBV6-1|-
CASRGTIEAFF
TGTGCCAGCAGGGGGACGATCGAAGCTTTCTTT
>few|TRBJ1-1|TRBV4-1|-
CASSQSPAMNTEAFF
TGCGCCAGCAGCCAGTCTCCGGCGATGAACACTGAAGCTTTCTTT
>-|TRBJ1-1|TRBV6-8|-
CASSLGLNMNTEAFF
TGTGCCAGCTCTCTTGGACTAAATATGAACACTGAAGCTTTCTTT
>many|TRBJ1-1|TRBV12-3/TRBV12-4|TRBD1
CASSSGDRGQNTEAFF
TGTGCCAGCAGTTCTGGGGACAGGGGTCAAAACACTGAAGCTTTCTTT
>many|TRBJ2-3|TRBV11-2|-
CASSLAGFSTDTQYF
TGTGCCAGCAGCTTAGCTGGGTTTAGCACAGATACGCAGTATTTT
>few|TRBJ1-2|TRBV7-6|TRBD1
CASSPRGQGDYGYTF
TGTGCCAGCAGCCCCAGGGGCCAGGGGGACTATGGCTACACCTTC